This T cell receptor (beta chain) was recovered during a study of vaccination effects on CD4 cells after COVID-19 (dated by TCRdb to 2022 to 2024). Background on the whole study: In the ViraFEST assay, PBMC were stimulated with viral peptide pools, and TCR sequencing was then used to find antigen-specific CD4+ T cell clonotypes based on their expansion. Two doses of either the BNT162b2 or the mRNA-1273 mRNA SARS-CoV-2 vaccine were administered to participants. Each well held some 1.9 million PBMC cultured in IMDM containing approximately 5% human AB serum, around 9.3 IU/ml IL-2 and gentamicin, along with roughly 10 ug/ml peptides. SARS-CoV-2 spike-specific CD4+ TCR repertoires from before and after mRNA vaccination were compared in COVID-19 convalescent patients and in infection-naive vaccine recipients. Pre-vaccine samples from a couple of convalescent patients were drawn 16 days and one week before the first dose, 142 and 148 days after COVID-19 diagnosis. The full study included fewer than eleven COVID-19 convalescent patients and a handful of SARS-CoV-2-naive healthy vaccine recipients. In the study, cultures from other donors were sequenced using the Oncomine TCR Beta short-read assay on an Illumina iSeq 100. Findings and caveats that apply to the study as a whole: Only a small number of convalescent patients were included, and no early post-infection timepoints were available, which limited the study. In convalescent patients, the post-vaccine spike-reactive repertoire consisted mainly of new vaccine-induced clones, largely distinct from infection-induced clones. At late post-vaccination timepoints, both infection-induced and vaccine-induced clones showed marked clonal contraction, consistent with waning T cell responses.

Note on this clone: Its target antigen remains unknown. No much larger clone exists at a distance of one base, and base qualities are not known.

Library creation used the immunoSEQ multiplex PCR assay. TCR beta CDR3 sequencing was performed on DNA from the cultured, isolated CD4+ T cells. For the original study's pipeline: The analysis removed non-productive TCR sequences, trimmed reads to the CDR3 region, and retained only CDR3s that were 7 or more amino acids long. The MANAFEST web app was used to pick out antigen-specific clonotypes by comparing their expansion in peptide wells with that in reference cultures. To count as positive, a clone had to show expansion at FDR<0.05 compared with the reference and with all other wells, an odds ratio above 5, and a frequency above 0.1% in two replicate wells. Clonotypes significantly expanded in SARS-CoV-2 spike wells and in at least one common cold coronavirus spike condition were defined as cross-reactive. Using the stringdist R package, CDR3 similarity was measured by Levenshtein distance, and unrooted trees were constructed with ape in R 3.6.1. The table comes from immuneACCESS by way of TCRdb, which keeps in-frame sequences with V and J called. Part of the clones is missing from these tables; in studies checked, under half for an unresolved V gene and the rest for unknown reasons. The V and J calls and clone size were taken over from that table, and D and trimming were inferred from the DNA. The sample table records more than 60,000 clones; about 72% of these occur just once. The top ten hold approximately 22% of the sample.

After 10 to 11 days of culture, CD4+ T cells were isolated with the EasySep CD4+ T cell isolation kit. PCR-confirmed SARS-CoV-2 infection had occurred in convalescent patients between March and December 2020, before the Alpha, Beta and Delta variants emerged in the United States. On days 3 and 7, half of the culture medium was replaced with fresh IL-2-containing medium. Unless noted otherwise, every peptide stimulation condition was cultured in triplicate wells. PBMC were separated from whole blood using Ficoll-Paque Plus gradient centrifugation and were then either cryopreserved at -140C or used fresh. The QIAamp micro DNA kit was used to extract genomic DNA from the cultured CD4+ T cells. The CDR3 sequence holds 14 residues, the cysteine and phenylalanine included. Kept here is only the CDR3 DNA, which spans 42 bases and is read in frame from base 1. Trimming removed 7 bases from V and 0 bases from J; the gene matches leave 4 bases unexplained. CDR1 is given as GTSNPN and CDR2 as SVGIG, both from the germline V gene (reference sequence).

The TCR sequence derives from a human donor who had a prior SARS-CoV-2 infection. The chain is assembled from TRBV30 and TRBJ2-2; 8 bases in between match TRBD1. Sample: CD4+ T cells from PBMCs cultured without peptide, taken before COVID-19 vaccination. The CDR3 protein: CASSGGSNTGELFF. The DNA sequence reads TGTGCCTCCTCAGGGGGCTCGAACACCGGGGAGCTGTTTTTT.